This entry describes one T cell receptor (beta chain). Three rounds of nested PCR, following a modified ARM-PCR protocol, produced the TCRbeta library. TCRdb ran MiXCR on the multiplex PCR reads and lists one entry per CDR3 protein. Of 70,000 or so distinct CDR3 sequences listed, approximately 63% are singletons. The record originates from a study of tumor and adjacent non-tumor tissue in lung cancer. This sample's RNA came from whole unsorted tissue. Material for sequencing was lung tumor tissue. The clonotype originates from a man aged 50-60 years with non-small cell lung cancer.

The CDR3 is CASSGDRGGRGSEAFF. The CDR3 DNA sequence: TGCGCCAGCAGTGGGGACAGGGGGGGTAGAGGCTCTGAAGCTTTCTTT. The genes are TRBV10-2 and TRBJ1-1; TRBD1 agrees at 11 bases. The CDR3 has 16 residues. J gave up 6 bases and V 4 bases, and 10 bases lay outside the gene matches. Germline V gene sequence: CDR1 WSHSY, CDR2 SAAADI.